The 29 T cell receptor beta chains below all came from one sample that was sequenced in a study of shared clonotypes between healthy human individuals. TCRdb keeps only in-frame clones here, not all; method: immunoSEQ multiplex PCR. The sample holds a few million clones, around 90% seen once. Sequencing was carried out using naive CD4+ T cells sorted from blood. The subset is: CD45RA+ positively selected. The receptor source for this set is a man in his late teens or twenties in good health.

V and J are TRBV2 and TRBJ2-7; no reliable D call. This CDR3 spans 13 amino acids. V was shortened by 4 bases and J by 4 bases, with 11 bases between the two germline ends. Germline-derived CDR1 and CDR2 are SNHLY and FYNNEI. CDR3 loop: CASSAAFGYEQYF. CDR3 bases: TGTGCCAGCAGTGCTGCCTTTGGGTACGAGCAGTACTTC.

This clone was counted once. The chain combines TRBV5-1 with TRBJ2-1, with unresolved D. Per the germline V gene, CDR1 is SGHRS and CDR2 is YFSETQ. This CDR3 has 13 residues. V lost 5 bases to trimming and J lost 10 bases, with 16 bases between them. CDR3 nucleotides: TGCGCCAGCAGTTCCCCCCTCTCCGGGGAGCAGTTCTTC. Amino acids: CASSSPLSGEQFF.

The CDR3: CASSIAGTPLSYNEQFF. The DNA of the CDR3 is TGTGCCAGTAGTATAGCCGGGACTCCCCTCTCCTACAATGAGCAGTTCTTC. The gene calls are TRBV19 and TRBJ2-1; tentative D call: TRBD2 (6 bases). Germline values: CDR1 LNHDA, CDR2 SQIVND (reference sequence). V was clipped by 1 base and J by 0 bases, with 13 bases between them. The CDR3 length is 17 residues.

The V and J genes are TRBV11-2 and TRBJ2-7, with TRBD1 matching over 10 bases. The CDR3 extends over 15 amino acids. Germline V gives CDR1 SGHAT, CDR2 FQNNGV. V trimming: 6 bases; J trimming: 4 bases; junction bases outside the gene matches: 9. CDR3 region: CASRRPGQGIYEQYF. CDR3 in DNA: TGTGCCAGCAGACGCCCGGGACAGGGGATATACGAGCAGTACTTC.

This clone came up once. CDR3 in amino acids: CASSLRGGANVLTF. Written as DNA, the CDR3 is TGTGCCAGCAGCCTCAGGGGTGGGGCCAACGTCCTGACTTTC. The chain links TRBV5-6 to TRBJ2-6; TRBD1 might be the D (6 bases). Germline CDR1 reads SGHDT; CDR2 reads YYEEEE. There are 14 residues in the CDR3. The V end was cut by 4 bases, the J end by 3 bases, with 8 bases between.

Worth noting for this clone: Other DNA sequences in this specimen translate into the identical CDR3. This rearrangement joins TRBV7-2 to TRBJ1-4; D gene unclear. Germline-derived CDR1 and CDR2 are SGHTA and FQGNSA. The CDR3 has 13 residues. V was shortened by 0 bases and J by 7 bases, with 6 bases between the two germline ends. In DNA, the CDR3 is TGTGCCAGCAGCTTAGCGCAAGGTGAAAAACTGTTTTTT. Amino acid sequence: CASSLAQGEKLFF. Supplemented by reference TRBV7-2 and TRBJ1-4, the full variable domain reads GAGVSQSPSNKVTEKGKDVELRCDPISGHTALYWYRQSLGQGLEFLIYFQGNSAPDKSGLPSDRFSAERTGGSVSTLTIQRTQQEDSAVYLCASSLAQGEKLFFGSGTQLSVL.

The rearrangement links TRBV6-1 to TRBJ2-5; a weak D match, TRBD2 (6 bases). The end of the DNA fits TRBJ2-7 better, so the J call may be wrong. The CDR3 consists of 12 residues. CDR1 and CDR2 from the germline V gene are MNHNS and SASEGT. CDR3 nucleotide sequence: TGTGCCAGCAACGGGGGTCCCTACGAGCAGTACTTC. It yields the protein CASNGGPYEQYF.

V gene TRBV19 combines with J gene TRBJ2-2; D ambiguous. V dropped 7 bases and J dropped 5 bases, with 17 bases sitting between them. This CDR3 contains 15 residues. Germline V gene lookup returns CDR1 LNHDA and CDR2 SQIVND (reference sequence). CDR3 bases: TGTGCCAGTAATGCCGGACCCGTCGGGACCGGGGAGCTGTTTTTT. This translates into CASNAGPVGTGELFF.

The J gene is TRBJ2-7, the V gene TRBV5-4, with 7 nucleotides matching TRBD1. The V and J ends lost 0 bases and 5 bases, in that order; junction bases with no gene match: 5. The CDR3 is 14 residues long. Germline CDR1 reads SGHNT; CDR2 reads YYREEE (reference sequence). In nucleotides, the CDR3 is TGTGCCAGCAGCTTGGGACAGGGTCTCGACGAGCAGTACTTC. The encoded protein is CASSLGQGLDEQYF.

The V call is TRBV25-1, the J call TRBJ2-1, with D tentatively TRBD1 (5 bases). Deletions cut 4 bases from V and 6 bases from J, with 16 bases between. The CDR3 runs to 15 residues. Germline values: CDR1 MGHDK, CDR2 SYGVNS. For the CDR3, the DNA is TGTGCCAGCAGTGTCCGGACACCCCTGGTCAATGAGCAGTTCTTC. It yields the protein CASSVRTPLVNEQFF.

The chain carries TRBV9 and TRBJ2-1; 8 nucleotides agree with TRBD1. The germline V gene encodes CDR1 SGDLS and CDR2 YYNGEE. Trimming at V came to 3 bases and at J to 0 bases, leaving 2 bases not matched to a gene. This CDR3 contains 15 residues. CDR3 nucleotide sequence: TGTGCCAGCAGCGAGACAGGGGTCTCCTACAATGAGCAGTTCTTC. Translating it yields CASSETGVSYNEQFF.

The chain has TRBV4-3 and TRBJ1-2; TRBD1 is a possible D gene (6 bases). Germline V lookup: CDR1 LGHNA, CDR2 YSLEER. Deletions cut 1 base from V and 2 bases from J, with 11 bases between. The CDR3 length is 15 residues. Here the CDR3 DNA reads TGCGCCAGCAGCCAAGGGATCGGACAGAACTATGGCTACACCTTC. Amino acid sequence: CASSQGIGQNYGYTF.

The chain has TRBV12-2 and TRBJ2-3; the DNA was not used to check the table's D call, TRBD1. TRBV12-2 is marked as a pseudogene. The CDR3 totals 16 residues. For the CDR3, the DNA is TGTGCAAGTCGCTTAGTGACAGTAAGGGCTCCAGATACGCAGTATTTT. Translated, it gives CASRLVTVRAPDTQYF.

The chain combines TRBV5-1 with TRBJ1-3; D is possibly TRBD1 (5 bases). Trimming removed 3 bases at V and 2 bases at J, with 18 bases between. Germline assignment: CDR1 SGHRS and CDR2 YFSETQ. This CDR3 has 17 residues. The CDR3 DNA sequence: TGCGCCAGCAGCTCCACCGGGGCCCCCGTAGCTGGAAACACCATATATTTT. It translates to CASSSTGAPVAGNTIYF. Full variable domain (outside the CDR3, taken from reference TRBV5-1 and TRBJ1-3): KAGVTQTPRYLIKTRGQQVTLSCSPISGHRSVSWYQQTPGQGLQFLFEYFSETQRNKGNFPGRFSGRQFSNSRSEMNVSTLELGDSALYLCASSSTGAPVAGNTIYFGEGSWLTVV.

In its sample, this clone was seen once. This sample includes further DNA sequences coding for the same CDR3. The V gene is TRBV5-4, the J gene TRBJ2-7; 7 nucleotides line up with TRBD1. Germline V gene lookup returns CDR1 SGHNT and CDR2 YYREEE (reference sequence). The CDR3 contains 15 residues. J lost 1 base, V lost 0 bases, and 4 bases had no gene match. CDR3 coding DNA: TGTGCCAGCAGCTTGGGACAGGGAAGTTCCTACGAGCAGTACTTC. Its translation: CASSLGQGSSYEQYF.

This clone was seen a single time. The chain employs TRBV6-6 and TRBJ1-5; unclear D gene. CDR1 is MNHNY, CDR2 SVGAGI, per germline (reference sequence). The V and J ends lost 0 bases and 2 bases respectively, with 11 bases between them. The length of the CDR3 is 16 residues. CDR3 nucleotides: TGTGCCAGCAGTTACTCCAACGGGCCCGGCAATCAGCCCCAGCATTTT. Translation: CASSYSNGPGNQPQHF.

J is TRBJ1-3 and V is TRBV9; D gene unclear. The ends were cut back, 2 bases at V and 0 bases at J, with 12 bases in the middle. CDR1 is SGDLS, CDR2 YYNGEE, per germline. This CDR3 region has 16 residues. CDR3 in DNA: TGTGCCAGCAGCGTTACGGCCGGGTTCTCTGGAAACACCATATATTTT. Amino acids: CASSVTAGFSGNTIYF.

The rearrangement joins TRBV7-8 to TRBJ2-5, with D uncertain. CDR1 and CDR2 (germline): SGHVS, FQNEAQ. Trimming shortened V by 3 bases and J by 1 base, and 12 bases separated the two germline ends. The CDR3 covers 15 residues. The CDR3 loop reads CASSFDGNSQETQYF. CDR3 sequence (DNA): TGTGCCAGCAGCTTCGACGGCAACTCCCAAGAGACCCAGTACTTC.

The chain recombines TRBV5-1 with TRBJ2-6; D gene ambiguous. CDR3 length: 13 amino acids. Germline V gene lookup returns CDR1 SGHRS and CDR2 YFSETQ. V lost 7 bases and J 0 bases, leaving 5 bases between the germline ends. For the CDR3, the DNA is TGCGCCAGCGGCAGCTCTGGGGCCAACGTCCTGACTTTC. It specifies CASGSSGANVLTF.

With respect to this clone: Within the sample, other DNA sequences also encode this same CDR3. Here the CDR3 reads CASSLGGGTYEQYF. The DNA of the CDR3 is TGTGCCAGCAGCTTAGGTGGAGGCACCTACGAGCAGTACTTC. The chain combines TRBV5-6 with TRBJ2-7; tentatively, D is TRBD2 (5 bases). Germline-derived CDR1 and CDR2 are SGHDT and YYEEEE. V lost 2 bases and J 2 bases, leaving 11 bases between the germline ends. CDR3 length: 14 residues.

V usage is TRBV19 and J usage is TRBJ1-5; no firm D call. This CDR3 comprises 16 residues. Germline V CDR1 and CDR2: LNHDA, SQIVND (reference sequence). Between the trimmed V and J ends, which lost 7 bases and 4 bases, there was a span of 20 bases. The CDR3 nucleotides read TGTGCCAGTACCAACCCCGGTGGGGTCAAGAATCAGCCCCAGCATTTT. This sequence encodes CASTNPGGVKNQPQHF.

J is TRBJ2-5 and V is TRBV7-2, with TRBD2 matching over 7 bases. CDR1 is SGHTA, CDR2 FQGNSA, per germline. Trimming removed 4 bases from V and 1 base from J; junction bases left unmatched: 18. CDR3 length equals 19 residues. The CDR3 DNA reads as TGTGCCAGCAGCTCCTTAGTGAGGGGTTTTGGGAGGGGCCAAGAGACCCAGTACTTC. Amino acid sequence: CASSSLVRGFGRGQETQYF.

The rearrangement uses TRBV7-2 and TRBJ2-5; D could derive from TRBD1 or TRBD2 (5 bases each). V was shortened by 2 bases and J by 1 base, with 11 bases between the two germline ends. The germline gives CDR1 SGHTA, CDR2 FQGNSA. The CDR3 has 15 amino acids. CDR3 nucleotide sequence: TGTGCCAGCAGCTTATGGGACGGGCCCCAAGAGACCCAGTACTTC. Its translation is CASSLWDGPQETQYF.

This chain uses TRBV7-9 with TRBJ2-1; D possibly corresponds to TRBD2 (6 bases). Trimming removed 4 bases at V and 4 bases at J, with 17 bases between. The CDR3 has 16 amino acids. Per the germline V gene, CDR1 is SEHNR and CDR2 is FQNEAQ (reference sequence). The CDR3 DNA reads TGTGCCAGCAGCTCCGGACTCGCGGGGTATTACAATGAGCAGTTCTTC. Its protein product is CASSSGLAGYYNEQFF.

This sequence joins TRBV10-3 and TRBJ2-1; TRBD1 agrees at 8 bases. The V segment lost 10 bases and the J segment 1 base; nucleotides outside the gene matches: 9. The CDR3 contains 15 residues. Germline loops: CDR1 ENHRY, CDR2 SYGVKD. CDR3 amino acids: CATRRQGSSYNEQFF. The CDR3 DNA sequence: TGTGCCACCCGAAGACAGGGGTCATCCTACAATGAGCAGTTCTTC.

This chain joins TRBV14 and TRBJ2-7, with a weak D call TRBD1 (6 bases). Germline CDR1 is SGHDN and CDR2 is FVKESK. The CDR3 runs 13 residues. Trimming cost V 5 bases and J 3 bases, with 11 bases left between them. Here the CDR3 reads CASSSGTNYEQYF. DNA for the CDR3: TGTGCCAGCAGCTCCGGGACAAACTACGAGCAGTACTTC.

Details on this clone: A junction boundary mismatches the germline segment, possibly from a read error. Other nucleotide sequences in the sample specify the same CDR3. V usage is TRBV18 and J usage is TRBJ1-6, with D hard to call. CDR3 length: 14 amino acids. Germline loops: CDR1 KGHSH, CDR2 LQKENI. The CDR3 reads CASSQSSYNSPLHF. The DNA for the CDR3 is TGTGCCAGCTCACAGAGCTCCTATAATTCACCTCTCCACTTT.

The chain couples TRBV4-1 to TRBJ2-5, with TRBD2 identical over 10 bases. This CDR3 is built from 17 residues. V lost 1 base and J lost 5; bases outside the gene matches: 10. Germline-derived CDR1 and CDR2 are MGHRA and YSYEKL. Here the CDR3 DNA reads TGCGCCAGCAGCCAAGGGGAGGGGACTAGCGTAGAGGAGACCCAGTACTTC. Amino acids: CASSQGEGTSVEETQYF.

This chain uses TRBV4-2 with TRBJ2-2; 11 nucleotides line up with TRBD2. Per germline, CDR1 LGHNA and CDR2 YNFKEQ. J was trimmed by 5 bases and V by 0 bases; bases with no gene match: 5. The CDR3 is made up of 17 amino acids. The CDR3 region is CASSQDLAGGPTGELFF. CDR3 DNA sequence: TGTGCCAGCAGCCAAGACTTAGCGGGGGGGCCAACCGGGGAGCTGTTTTTT.